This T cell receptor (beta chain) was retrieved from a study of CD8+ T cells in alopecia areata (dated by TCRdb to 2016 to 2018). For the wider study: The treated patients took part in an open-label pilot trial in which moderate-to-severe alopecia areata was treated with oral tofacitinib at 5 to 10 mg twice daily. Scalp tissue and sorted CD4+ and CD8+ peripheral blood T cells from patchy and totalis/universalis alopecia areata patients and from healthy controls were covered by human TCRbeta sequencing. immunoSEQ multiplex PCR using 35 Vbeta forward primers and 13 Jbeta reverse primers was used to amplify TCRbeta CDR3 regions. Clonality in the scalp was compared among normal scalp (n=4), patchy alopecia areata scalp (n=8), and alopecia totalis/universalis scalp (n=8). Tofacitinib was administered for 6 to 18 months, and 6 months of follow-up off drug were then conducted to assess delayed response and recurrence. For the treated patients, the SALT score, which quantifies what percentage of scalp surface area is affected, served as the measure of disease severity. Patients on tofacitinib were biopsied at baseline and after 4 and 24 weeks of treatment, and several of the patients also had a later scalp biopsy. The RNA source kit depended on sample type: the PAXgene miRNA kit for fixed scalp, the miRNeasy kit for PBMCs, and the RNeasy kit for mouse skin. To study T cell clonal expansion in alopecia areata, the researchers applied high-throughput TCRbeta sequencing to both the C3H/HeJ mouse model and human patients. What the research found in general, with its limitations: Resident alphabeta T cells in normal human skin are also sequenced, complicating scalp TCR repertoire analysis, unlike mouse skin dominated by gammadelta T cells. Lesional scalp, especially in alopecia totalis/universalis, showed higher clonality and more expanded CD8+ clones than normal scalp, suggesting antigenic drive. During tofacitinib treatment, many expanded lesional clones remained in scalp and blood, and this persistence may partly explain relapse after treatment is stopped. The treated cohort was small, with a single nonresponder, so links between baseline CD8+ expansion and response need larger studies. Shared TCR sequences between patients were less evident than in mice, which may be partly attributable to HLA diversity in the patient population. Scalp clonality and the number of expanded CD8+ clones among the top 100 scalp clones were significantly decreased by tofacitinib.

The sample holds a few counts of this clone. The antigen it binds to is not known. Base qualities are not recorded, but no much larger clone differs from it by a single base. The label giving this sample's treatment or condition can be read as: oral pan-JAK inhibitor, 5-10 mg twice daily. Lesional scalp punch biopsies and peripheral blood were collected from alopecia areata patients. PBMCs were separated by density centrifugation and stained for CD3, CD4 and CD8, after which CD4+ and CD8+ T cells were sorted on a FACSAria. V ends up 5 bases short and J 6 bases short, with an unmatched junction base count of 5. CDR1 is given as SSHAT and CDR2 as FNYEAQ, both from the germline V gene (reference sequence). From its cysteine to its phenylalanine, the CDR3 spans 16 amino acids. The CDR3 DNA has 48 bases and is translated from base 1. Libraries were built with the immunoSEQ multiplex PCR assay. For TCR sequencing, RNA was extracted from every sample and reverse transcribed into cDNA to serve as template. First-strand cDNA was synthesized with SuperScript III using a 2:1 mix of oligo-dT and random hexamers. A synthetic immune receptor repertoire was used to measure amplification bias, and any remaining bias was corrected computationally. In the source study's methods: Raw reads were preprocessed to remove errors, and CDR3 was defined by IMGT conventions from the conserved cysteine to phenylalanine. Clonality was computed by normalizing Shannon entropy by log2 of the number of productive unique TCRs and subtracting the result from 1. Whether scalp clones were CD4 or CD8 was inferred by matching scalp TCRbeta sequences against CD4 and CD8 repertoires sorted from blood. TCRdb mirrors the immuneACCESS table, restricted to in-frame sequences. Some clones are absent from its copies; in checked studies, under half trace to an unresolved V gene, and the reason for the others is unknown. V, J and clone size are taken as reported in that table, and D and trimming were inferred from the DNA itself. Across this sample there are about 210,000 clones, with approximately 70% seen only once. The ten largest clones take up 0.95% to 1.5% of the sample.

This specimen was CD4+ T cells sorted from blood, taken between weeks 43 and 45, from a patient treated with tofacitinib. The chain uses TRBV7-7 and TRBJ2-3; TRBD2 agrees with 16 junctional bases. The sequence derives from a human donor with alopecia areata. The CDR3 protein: CASSPGLAGGQDTQYF. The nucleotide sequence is TGTGCCAGCAGCCCGGGACTAGCGGGGGGGCAGGATACGCAGTATTTT.